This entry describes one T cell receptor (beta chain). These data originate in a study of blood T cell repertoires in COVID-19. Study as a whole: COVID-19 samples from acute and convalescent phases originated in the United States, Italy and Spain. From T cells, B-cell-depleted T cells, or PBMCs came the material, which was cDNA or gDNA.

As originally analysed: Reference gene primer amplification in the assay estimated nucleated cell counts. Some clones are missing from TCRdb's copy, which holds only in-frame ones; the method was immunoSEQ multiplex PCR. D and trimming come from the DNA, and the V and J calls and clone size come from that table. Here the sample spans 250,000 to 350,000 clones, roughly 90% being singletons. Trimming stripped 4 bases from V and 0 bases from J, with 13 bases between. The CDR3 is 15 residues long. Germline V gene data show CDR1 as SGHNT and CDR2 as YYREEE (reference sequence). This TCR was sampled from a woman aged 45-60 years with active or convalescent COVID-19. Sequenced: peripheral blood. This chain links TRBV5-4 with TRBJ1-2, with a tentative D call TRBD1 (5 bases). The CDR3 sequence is CASSSQTAANYGYTF. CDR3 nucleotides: TGTGCCAGCAGCAGTCAGACAGCAGCTAACTATGGCTACACCTTC. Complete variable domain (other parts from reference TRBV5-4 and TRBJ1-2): ETGVTQSPTHLIKTRGQQVTLRCSSQSGHNTVSWYQQALGQGPQFIFQYYREEENGRGNFPPRFSGLQFPNYSSELNVNALELDDSALYLCASSSQTAANYGYTFGSGTRLTVV.